Listed below are T cell receptor beta chains from one sample, sequenced in a study of response to subunit inactivated influenza vaccine. TCRdb passed the RT-PCR reads through MiXCR, listing each CDR3 protein once. This table holds hundreds of thousands of distinct CDR3 sequences, approximately 15% found once. The source was PBMCs from blood, collected approximately 15 days before vaccination. These receptors were collected from a man aged 50 to 60 who received an inactivated influenza vaccine. Each CDR3 is given with its conserved first and last residue. The D gene is left open where the match is weak. Some rows have no size entry. The others give once, few or many, or a class for an expanded clone.

clone size	V gene	D gene	CDR3 protein
few	TRBV20-1	.	CSARLYEQYF
.	TRBV10-3	.	CATADGTTNEKLFF
.	TRBV7-3	TRBD2	CASSLTAPGLGSTSEQFF
.	TRBV27	.	CASRPGSGGRDEQFF
.	TRBV7-2	.	CASSLDRVSNQPQHF
.	TRBV7-9	.	CASSLTEDQPQHF
many	TRBV6-5	.	CASSYSVGGTDTQYF
few	TRBV20-1	TRBD1	CSAADRAFYGYTF
.	TRBV7-2	TRBD1	CASSTRGQTNEKLFF
few	TRBV5-1	TRBD1	CASSMGQGANEKLFF
many	TRBV10-3	.	CAIRSSGNGETQYF
few	TRBV6-5	TRBD1	CASSSIGQGKSSYEQYF
few	TRBV20-1	TRBD1	CSARVSLGQGMWEQYF
.	TRBV11-2	TRBD2	CASSRPSGRAYNEQFF
.	TRBV20-1	TRBD2	CSARVLTSGGAETQYF
.	TRBV2	.	CASSVPGGGAQTGELFF